Following are 19 T cell receptor beta chains from one sample sequenced in a study of T cell responses to AZD1222 COVID-19 vaccine. Method: immunoSEQ multiplex PCR; TCRdb's copy keeps in-frame clones and lacks some. The data hold about 120,000 clones, with around 90% observed a single time. The specimen comprised peripheral blood, sampled 28 days after the second AZD1222 dose. These receptor sequences come from an adult who received the AZD1222 COVID-19 vaccine.

This chain connects TRBV12-3 or TRBV12-4 to TRBJ2-2; D call uncertain. V was shortened by 5 bases and J by 4 bases, with 5 bases between the two germline ends. The CDR3 has 12 residues. The chain's CDR3 is CASSRVTGELFF. CDR3 DNA sequence: TGTGCCAGCAGTAGGGTCACCGGGGAGCTGTTTTTT.

This chain connects TRBV3-1 (or the pseudogene TRBV3-2) to TRBJ1-6, with D perhaps matching TRBD1 (5 bases). CDR1 is LGHDT, CDR2 YNNKEL, per germline (reference sequence). The CDR3 covers 15 residues. V lost 1 base, J lost 13 bases, and 17 bases lay in between. CDR3: CASSQGAGGVSPLHF. The CDR3 DNA is TGTGCCAGCAGCCAAGGGGCAGGAGGGGTGTCTCCCCTCCACTTT.

This clone has just a few counts. This sequence joins TRBV6-2 or TRBV6-3 and TRBJ2-3; TRBD2 matches at 9 bases. The CDR3 has 20 residues. Trimming removed 2 bases from V and 1 base from J; junction bases left unmatched: 16. Germline-derived CDR1 and CDR2 are MNHEY and SVGEGT. CDR3 bases: TGTGCCAGCAGTTACGGGTTTGTTGCGGGGGGGCCGACGCGCACAGATACGCAGTATTTT. Its translation: CASSYGFVAGGPTRTDTQYF.

This clone has only one observation. V gene TRBV7-2 combines with J gene TRBJ1-1; 10 nucleotides line up with TRBD1. The CDR3 is 14 residues long. Germline V gene sequence: CDR1 SGHTA, CDR2 FQGNSA. V lost 4 bases and J lost 4; bases outside the gene matches: 3. Written as DNA, the CDR3 is TGTGCCAGCAGCTCGGGGACAGGGGTCACTGAAGCTTTCTTT. It encodes CASSSGTGVTEAFF.

V and J are TRBV6-5 and TRBJ1-2; D is uncertain. Trimming stripped 0 bases from V and 1 base from J, with 6 bases between. The CDR3 is made up of 14 amino acids. Germline V lookup: CDR1 MNHEY, CDR2 SVGAGI. Here the CDR3 reads CASSYSGGNYGYTF. For the CDR3, the DNA is TGTGCCAGCAGTTACTCGGGTGGTAACTATGGCTACACCTTC.

The chain combines TRBV4-3 with TRBJ1-2, with 7 bases aligning to TRBD1. This CDR3 region has 15 residues. Trimming removed 2 bases from V and 2 bases from J; junction bases left unmatched: 5. CDR1 and CDR2 (germline): LGHNA, YSLEER. CDR3 sequence (DNA): TGCGCCAGCAGCCAATTGGGACAGCCCAACTATGGCTACACCTTC. Its translation is CASSQLGQPNYGYTF.

The genes are TRBV5-1 and TRBJ2-7; D is unresolved. Germline-derived CDR1 and CDR2 are SGHRS and YFSETQ. The CDR3 runs 14 residues. The V end lost 0 bases, the J end lost 0 bases, and 7 bases lay between the germline ends. This chain's CDR3 is CASSLVSGSYEQYF. The CDR3 DNA reads TGCGCCAGCAGCTTGGTCTCAGGCTCCTACGAGCAGTACTTC.

This chain joins TRBV6-5 and TRBJ2-2; D unresolved. The CDR3 totals 14 residues. The ends were cut back, 6 bases at V and 5 bases at J, with 13 bases in the middle. Germline CDR1 and CDR2: MNHEY and SVGAGI. CDR3 sequence reads: CASRVAAWTGELFF. As DNA, the CDR3 is TGTGCCAGCAGAGTGGCCGCGTGGACCGGGGAGCTGTTTTTT.

The chain uses TRBV4-1 and TRBJ2-3; perhaps D is TRBD1 or TRBD2 (5 bases each). V shed 1 base and J shed 2 bases, with 13 bases lying between them. The CDR3 length is 16 residues. CDR1 is MGHRA and CDR2 is YSYEKL in the germline V gene. The CDR3 region is CASSQVGVQYTDTQYF. DNA of the CDR3: TGCGCCAGCAGCCAAGTGGGGGTACAGTACACAGATACGCAGTATTTT.

The chain carries TRBV7-2 and TRBJ1-2, with TRBD1 matching over 7 bases. Germline lookup yields CDR1 SGHTA and CDR2 FQGNSA. Losses at the gene ends were 1 base for V and 7 bases for J; bases not matched to a gene: 6. The CDR3 sequence is 14 residues long. CDR3: CASSLESQGGGYTF. In nucleotides, the CDR3 is TGTGCCAGCAGCTTAGAGTCCCAGGGGGGTGGCTACACCTTC.

V gene TRBV25-1 combines with J gene TRBJ2-1; possible D gene TRBD2, 6 bases. CDR3 length: 15 amino acids. Trimming pared 7 bases from V and 5 bases from J, leaving 18 bases between. Germline V gene data show CDR1 as MGHDK and CDR2 as SYGVNS. Here the CDR3 DNA reads TGTGCCAGCAAAATCCCTAGCGCAGTAGACAATGAGCAGTTCTTC. Protein: CASKIPSAVDNEQFF.

In its sample, this clone was seen once. The chain combines TRBV27 with TRBJ1-2; possible D gene TRBD1, 6 bases. The V gene's germline CDR1 is MNHEY and CDR2 SMNVEV (reference sequence). V was clipped by 0 bases and J by 9 bases, with 11 bases between them. The CDR3 extends over 13 amino acids. CDR3 loop: CASSLSVGGRYTF. CDR3 DNA: TGTGCCAGCAGTTTATCGGTCGGGGGCCGCTACACCTTC.

The chain joins TRBV7-8 to TRBJ2-5; D is possibly TRBD1 (5 bases). The CDR3 length is 12 residues. The V end lost 4 bases, the J end lost 5 bases, and 8 bases lay between the germline ends. The germline V gene encodes CDR1 SGHVS and CDR2 FQNEAQ. The DNA of the CDR3 is TGTGCCAGCAGCTGGGGCTCTGAGACCCAGTACTTC. Amino acid sequence: CASSWGSETQYF.

The V call is TRBV28, the J call TRBJ2-3; D is unclear. Germline loops: CDR1 MDHEN, CDR2 SYDVKM. The V end lost 1 base, the J end lost 7 bases, and 6 bases lay between the germline ends. CDR3 length: 12 residues. In DNA, the CDR3 is TGTGCCAGCAGTTTATATGGCTATACGCAGTATTTT. This sequence encodes CASSLYGYTQYF.

In its sample, this clone was seen once. The chain combines TRBV10-3 with TRBJ1-2, with D possibly TRBD1 on 5 matching bases. The CDR3 runs to 15 residues. The V gene lost 0 bases and the J gene lost 4 bases, with 12 bases spanning the gap. Germline V gene data show CDR1 as ENHRY and CDR2 as SYGVKD. CDR3 amino acids: CAISESAGHFYGYTF. The CDR3 DNA reads TGTGCCATCAGTGAGTCGGCAGGGCACTTCTATGGCTACACCTTC.

The gene calls are TRBV28 and TRBJ1-5, with 8 bases lining up with TRBD1. The CDR3 extends over 16 amino acids. Trimming at V came to 7 bases and at J to 0 bases, leaving 8 bases not matched to a gene. Germline lookup yields CDR1 MDHEN and CDR2 SYDVKM. The CDR3 DNA sequence: TGTGCCAGCACTGGACAGGGCGCTAATAGCAATCAGCCCCAGCATTTT. As protein: CASTGQGANSNQPQHF.

DNA for the CDR3: TGTGCCAGCTCCCCGACAGGACTGGGGGAGACCCAGTACTTC. This gives the protein CASSPTGLGETQYF. The chain has TRBV18 and TRBJ2-5, with D tentatively TRBD1 (6 bases). V was cut by 6 bases and J by 5 bases, with 16 bases left in between. This CDR3 spans 14 amino acids. Germline CDR1 is KGHSH and CDR2 is LQKENI.

V gene TRBV27 combines with J gene TRBJ2-7; perhaps TRBD2 as D (5 bases). The CDR3 runs 13 residues. V dropped 2 bases and J dropped 1 base, with 6 bases sitting between them. Germline V gene sequence: CDR1 MNHEY, CDR2 SMNVEV (reference sequence). CDR3 in amino acids: CASSLEGSYEQYF. CDR3 coding DNA: TGTGCCAGCAGTTTAGAGGGATCCTACGAGCAGTACTTC.

This chain uses TRBV28 with TRBJ1-2, with a tentative D call TRBD1 (6 bases). This CDR3 is built from 13 residues. Germline CDR1 and CDR2: MDHEN and SYDVKM. V dropped 7 bases and J dropped 3 bases, with 12 bases sitting between them. The CDR3 loop is CASTNRAYYGYTF. The CDR3 DNA reads as TGTGCCAGCACCAACAGGGCCTACTATGGCTACACCTTC.